The subject of this entry is one T cell receptor beta chain. These data come from a study of blood T cell repertoires in COVID-19. Study context: The study drew acute and convalescent COVID-19 samples from the United States, Italy and Spain. PBMCs, B-cell-depleted T cells, or T cells were the source of the cDNA or gDNA that made up the material.

Those enrolled, adults aged roughly 18 to 89 years, came from 25 or so US areas. Unmatched junction bases numbered 6, after V lost 6 bases and J lost 6 bases. CDR3 length: 13 residues. Germline CDR1 reads MDHEN; CDR2 reads SYDVKM. TCRdb's copy holds only in-frame clones and misses some; the assay was immunoSEQ multiplex PCR. The sample shows about 260,000 clones, about 90% of them seen only once. The source is a woman aged 30 to 39 with acute COVID-19. The V gene is TRBV28, the J gene TRBJ2-7; 9 positions match TRBD1. The specimen was PBMCs or T cells enriched from blood (not recorded which). For the CDR3, the DNA is TGTGCCAGCAGGTGGACAGGGGCAAGCGAGCAGTACTTC. Translated, it gives CASRWTGASEQYF. The full variable domain, rest sourced from reference TRBV28 and TRBJ2-7, is DVKVTQSSRYLVKRTGEKVFLECVQDMDHENMFWYRQDPGLGLRLIYFSYDVKMKEKGDIPEGYSVSREKKERFSLILESASTNQTSMYLCASRWTGASEQYFGPGTRLTVT.